Listed below are T cell receptor beta chains from one sample, sequenced in a study of blood T cell repertoires in COVID-19. The assay was immunoSEQ multiplex PCR, and TCRdb's table has in-frame clones only and misses some. The sample includes about 210,000 clones, approximately 80% seen only once; the top ten take under 10%. The sample comprised peripheral blood. The origin of the receptors is a woman aged 80 or older with COVID-19, enrolled during active disease. The CDR3 runs from the conserved cysteine through the conserved F or W. D genes are given only for firm matches. Clone size is shown for a subset of rows, as once, few, many or a class of expanded clone.

V gene	clone size	D gene	J gene	CDR3 protein	CDR3 DNA
TRBV6-5	NA	NA	TRBJ1-5	CASSYGQNRPQHF	TGTGCCAGCAGTTACGGACAGAATCGGCCCCAGCATTTT
TRBV7-3	NA	TRBD1	TRBJ2-1	CASSTSGTGENEQFF	TGTGCCAGCAGCACCTCCGGGACAGGGGAAAATGAGCAGTTCTTC
TRBV15	NA	TRBD1	TRBJ2-7	CATSRGTGRTYEQYF	TGTGCCACCAGCAGGGGGACAGGGCGCACCTACGAGCAGTACTTC
TRBV6-4	NA	NA	TRBJ2-2	CASSKQGSTNTGELFF	TGTGCCAGTTCAAAACAGGGTTCGACGAACACCGGGGAGCTGTTTTTT
TRBV18	NA	TRBD1	TRBJ1-2	CASSPGQGTANYGYTF	TGTGCCAGCTCACCGGGACAGGGGACAGCTAACTATGGCTACACCTTC
TRBV7-3	NA	TRBD2	TRBJ2-2	CASSQNPAGTSGRGRNTGELFF	TGTGCCAGCAGCCAGAACCCCGCGGGAACTAGCGGGAGGGGACGCAACACCGGGGAGCTGTTTTTT
TRBV11-2	once	NA	TRBJ2-3	CASSLVRSLTDTQYF	TGTGCCAGCAGCTTAGTCAGATCCCTCACAGATACGCAGTATTTT
TRBV15	NA	TRBD2	TRBJ2-3	CATSRRAAGGTDTQYF	TGTGCCACCAGCAGGCGCGCGGCGGGAGGCACAGATACGCAGTATTTT
TRBV5-1	NA	NA	TRBJ2-7	CASSLSLNQDEQYF	TGCGCCAGCAGCCTCAGCTTGAACCAGGACGAGCAGTACTTC
TRBV19	NA	NA	TRBJ1-1	CASSTPWRMTEAFF	TGTGCCAGTAGTACACCGTGGCGGATGACTGAAGCTTTCTTT
TRBV9	NA	TRBD2	TRBJ2-2	CASSIRTSGVGNTGELFF	TGTGCCAGCAGCATTCGGACTAGCGGGGTCGGGAACACCGGGGAGCTGTTTTTT
TRBV5-1	NA	NA	TRBJ1-1	CASSPSDRNTEAFF	TGCGCCAGCAGCCCTTCGGACAGGAACACTGAAGCTTTCTTT
TRBV5-1	NA	NA	TRBJ2-7	CASSLGGVTYEQYF	TGCGCCAGCAGCTTGGGGGGGGTTACCTACGAGCAGTACTTC
TRBV11-3	NA	NA	TRBJ1-1	CASSPAFWGRRPGFVTEAFF	TGTGCCAGCAGCCCGGCCTTTTGGGGGCGTAGGCCCGGATTCGTCACTGAAGCTTTCTTT
TRBV25-1	few	TRBD1	TRBJ2-7	CATSRRGTGTYEQYF	TGTGCCACCTCCCGTAGAGGGACAGGAACCTACGAGCAGTACTTC
TRBV18	NA	NA	TRBJ1-3	CASSPLADGGNTIYF	TGTGCCAGCTCACCACTGGCAGACGGGGGAAACACCATATATTTT
TRBV27	NA	TRBD1	TRBJ1-6	CASSLNRGAYSYNSPLHF	TGTGCCAGCAGTTTAAACAGGGGTGCCTACTCCTATAATTCACCCCTCCACTTT
TRBV6-5	NA	NA	TRBJ1-6	CAASMRVQSPLHF	TGTGCCGCCAGCATGAGGGTGCAATCACCCCTCCACTTT
TRBV6-6	NA	TRBD2	TRBJ2-4	CASSYGGSGGKNIQYF	TGTGCCAGCAGTTACGGCGGTAGCGGGGGAAAAAACATTCAGTACTTC
TRBV7-8	NA	NA	TRBJ1-1	CASSPELVKAFF	TGTGCCAGCAGCCCTGAGTTAGTAAAAGCTTTCTTT
TRBV9	NA	TRBD2	TRBJ2-5	CASSSGLAGSQETQYF	TGTGCCAGCAGCTCGGGACTAGCGGGAAGCCAAGAGACCCAGTACTTC
TRBV2	NA	NA	TRBJ1-2	CASSGSGQSYGYTF	TGTGCCAGCAGTGGCTCCGGACAGTCCTATGGCTACACCTTC
TRBV3-1/TRBV3-2	NA	TRBD1	TRBJ1-1	CASSQVQTGRAFF	TGTGCCAGCAGCCAAGTCCAGACAGGGAGAGCTTTCTTT
TRBV5-1	once	TRBD1	TRBJ1-2	CASSLTGGADYGYTF	TGCGCCAGCAGCTTGACAGGGGGCGCCGACTATGGCTACACCTTC
TRBV19	NA	TRBD1	TRBJ1-5	CASSLRPGGQPQHF	TGTGCCAGTAGCCTCCGACCAGGGGGTCAGCCCCAGCATTTT
TRBV3-1/TRBV3-2	NA	TRBD1	TRBJ1-2	CASSPRDSPTYGYTF	TGTGCCAGCAGCCCGCGGGACAGCCCGACCTATGGCTACACCTTC
TRBV3-1/TRBV3-2	NA	NA	TRBJ1-4	CASTLRGGRGNEKLFF	TGTGCCAGCACCCTAAGGGGGGGCAGGGGTAATGAAAAACTGTTTTTT
TRBV6-1	NA	TRBD1	TRBJ1-1	CASSGGTGARHTEAFF	TGTGCCAGCAGTGGGGGGACAGGGGCGAGGCACACTGAAGCTTTCTTT
TRBV3-1/TRBV3-2	NA	NA	TRBJ2-1	CASSLALRAGEQFF	TGTGCCAGCAGCCTGGCACTCCGGGCGGGCGAGCAGTTCTTC
TRBV19	NA	NA	TRBJ2-1	CATQEYPYNEQFF	TGTGCCACTCAGGAATATCCTTACAATGAGCAGTTCTTC
TRBV5-6	NA	NA	TRBJ1-2	CASSLGLGAGDLYGYTF	TGTGCCAGCAGCTTGGGCTTGGGGGCAGGGGACCTCTATGGCTACACCTTC
TRBV27	NA	NA	TRBJ1-1	CASSLGARAFF	TGTGCCAGCAGTTTAGGGGCGCGAGCTTTCTTT
TRBV6-1	NA	NA	TRBJ2-7	CASSEEGRAWDEQYF	TGTGCCAGCAGTGAAGAGGGCAGGGCTTGGGACGAGCAGTACTTC
TRBV27	NA	NA	TRBJ2-1	CASSKNLGGDNEQFF	TGTGCCAGCAGCAAAAATTTAGGGGGGGACAATGAGCAGTTCTTC
TRBV29-1	NA	TRBD2	TRBJ2-5	CSVGVWREGRQTQYF	TGCAGCGTTGGGGTATGGCGGGAGGGCCGGCAGACCCAGTACTTC
TRBV6-1	NA	TRBD1	TRBJ1-3	CASSERQGMRGNTIYF	TGTGCCAGCAGTGAAAGACAGGGGATGAGGGGAAACACCATATATTTT
TRBV24-1	NA	NA	TRBJ2-1	CATSDPTGTDNEQFF	TGTGCCACCAGTGACCCGACAGGGACTGACAATGAGCAGTTCTTC
TRBV7-3	few	TRBD1	TRBJ2-6	CASSLPLRPGTGVSGANVLTF	TGTGCCAGCAGCTTACCGTTGAGACCCGGGACAGGAGTCTCTGGGGCCAACGTCCTGACTTTC
TRBV5-6	NA	TRBD1	TRBJ1-4	CASSFGRGPRTEKLFF	TGTGCCAGCAGCTTTGGCAGGGGGCCCCGTACTGAAAAACTGTTTTTT
TRBV29-1	NA	TRBD1	TRBJ1-1	CSVEGTARTEAFF	TGCAGCGTCGAGGGGACAGCGCGGACTGAAGCTTTCTTT
TRBV10-3	NA	NA	TRBJ1-2	CAISDYSYGYTF	TGTGCCATCAGTGATTATTCCTATGGCTACACCTTC